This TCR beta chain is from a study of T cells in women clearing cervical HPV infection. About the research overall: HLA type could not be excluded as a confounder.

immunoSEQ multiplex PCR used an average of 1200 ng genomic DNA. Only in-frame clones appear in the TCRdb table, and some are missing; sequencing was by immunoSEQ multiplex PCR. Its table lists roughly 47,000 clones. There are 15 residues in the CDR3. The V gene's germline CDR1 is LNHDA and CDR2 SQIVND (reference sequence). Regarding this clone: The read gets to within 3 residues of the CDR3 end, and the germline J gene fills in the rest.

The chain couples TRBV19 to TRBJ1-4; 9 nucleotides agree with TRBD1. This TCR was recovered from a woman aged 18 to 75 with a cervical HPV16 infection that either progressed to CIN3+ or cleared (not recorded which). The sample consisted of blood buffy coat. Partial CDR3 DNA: TGTGCCAGTAGTATAGGGGACAGGGATCGATCACCA. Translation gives CASSIGDRDRSP. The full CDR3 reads CASSIGDRDRSPLFF.